This T cell receptor beta chain was recorded in a study of blood T cell repertoires in COVID-19. At the level of the study: T cells, B-cell-depleted T cells, or PBMCs provided the cDNA or gDNA that served as material.

CDR1 is SGHRS, CDR2 YFSETQ, per germline. With 4 bases clipped from V and 3 bases from J, the junction kept 3 bases outside the gene matches. The CDR3 totals 14 residues. A note on this clone: In the same sample, other DNA sequences code for this CDR3.

TCRdb keeps only in-frame clones here, not all; method: immunoSEQ multiplex PCR. Of more than 30,000 clones detected, about 94% appear once; the ten largest clones hold roughly 3.7%. The sequence was collected from a human donor with active COVID-19. The donor label of this sample is uncertain. The sample consisted of peripheral blood. V is TRBV5-1 and J is TRBJ2-3, with TRBD1 matching over 9 bases. CDR3 residues: CASSPGQGTDTQYF. The DNA of the CDR3 is TGCGCCAGCAGCCCCGGACAGGGGACAGATACGCAGTATTTT.